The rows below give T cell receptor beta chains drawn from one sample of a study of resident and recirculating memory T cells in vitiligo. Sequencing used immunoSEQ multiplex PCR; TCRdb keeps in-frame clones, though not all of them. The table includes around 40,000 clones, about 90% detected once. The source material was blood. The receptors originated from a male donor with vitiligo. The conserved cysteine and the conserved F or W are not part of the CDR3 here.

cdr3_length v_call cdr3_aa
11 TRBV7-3 ASSANGAGELF
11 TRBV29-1 SVARGQSYEQY
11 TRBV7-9 ASSPQGPGELF
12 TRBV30 AWRGGSTYNEQF
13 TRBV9 ASSERTGGGTEAF
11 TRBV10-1 ASGQGGEYEQY
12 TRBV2 ASSGGTANEKLF
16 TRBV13 ASSRPGLAGIFTDTQY
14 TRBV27 ASSLLGGGGTDTQY
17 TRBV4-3 ASSQVRTGGVGGTDTQY
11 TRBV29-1 SVGDRVNYGYT
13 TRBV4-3 ASSKRGGGGNEQF
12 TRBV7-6 ASSAVYGGVTQY
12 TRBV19 ATTEGGAYNEQF
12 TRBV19 ASSIIAGGNEQF